The source of this T cell receptor (beta chain) is a study of blood T cells in healthy people across ages. This clonotype was observed a few times. There are 17 residues in the CDR3. Looked up from germline, CDR1 is LNHNV and CDR2 is YYDKDF (reference sequence). V was pared by 1 base and J by 0 bases, with 5 bases of the junction left unmatched. PCR was performed a second time for about 6 to 12 cycles using a sample-barcoded 5' primer and a J-beta primer mix. One entry per CDR3 protein, called by TCRdb with MiXCR from the 5' RACE reads. The sample lists some 710,000 distinct CDR3 sequences; less than 60% were seen once.

This chain joins TRBV15 and TRBJ2-7, with 11 bases identical to TRBD2. This TCR was sampled from an elderly man in good health. The sequenced sample consisted of blood. CDR3 amino acids: CATSRGQGLAASYEQYF. CDR3 nucleotides: TGTGCCACCAGCAGAGGCCAGGGACTAGCGGCCTCCTACGAGCAGTACTTC.